Presented here are 31 T cell receptor beta chains from one specimen sequenced in a study of shared clonotypes between healthy human individuals. Repertoires were generated with immunoSEQ multiplex PCR, while TCRdb's copy carries only in-frame clones and drops some. Among more than 900,000 clones listed, around 82% were seen once. The sample was memory CD4+ T cells from PBMCs. The sample's subset: CD45RA-negative fraction. These receptor sequences come from a man aged 18 to 29 in good health. Some clones in this sample may be carry-over from other donors' samples.

The chain carries TRBV12-5 and TRBJ2-1; 8 bases align to TRBD2. V lost 5 bases and J lost 1; bases outside the gene matches: 4. CDR1 LGHNT and CDR2 FRNRAP come from the germline V gene. This CDR3 contains 15 residues. The chain's CDR3 is CASGPRGRSYNEQFF. The DNA of the CDR3 is TGTGCTAGTGGTCCTCGCGGGAGGTCCTACAATGAGCAGTTCTTC.

This clone was recorded a few times. The chain couples TRBV11-2 to TRBJ2-3; D possibly matches TRBD1 or TRBD2 (5 bases each). CDR3 size: 17 residues. The V gene's germline CDR1 is SGHAT and CDR2 FQNNGV. Trimming took off 5 bases at V and 2 bases at J, with 20 bases between the two ends. This CDR3 reads CASSTTRGGPNTDTQYF. CDR3 sequence (DNA): TGTGCCAGCAGCACAACTCGGGGCGGACCAAACACAGATACGCAGTATTTT.

The chain uses TRBV25-1 and TRBJ2-2; D is ambiguous. Germline V lookup: CDR1 MGHDK, CDR2 SYGVNS. V shed 5 bases and J shed 5 bases, with 12 bases lying between them. The CDR3 consists of 14 residues. CDR3 nucleotide sequence: TGTGCCAGCAGTTTTCGCGTCGGGACCGGGGAGCTGTTTTTT. Protein product: CASSFRVGTGELFF. The complete variable domain, with remaining parts taken from reference TRBV25-1 and TRBJ2-2, reads EADIYQTPRYLVIGTGKKITLECSQTMGHDKMYWYQQDPGMELHLIHYSYGVNSTEKGDLSSESTVSRIRTEHFPLTLESARPSHTSQYLCASSFRVGTGELFFGEGSRLTVL.

This chain's CDR3 is CSVTGTGAYREQYF. The CDR3 nucleotides read TGCAGCGTAACCGGGACAGGGGCTTACCGCGAGCAGTACTTC. The chain combines TRBV29-1 with TRBJ2-7; TRBD1 agrees at 10 bases. Germline lookup yields CDR1 SQVTM and CDR2 ANQGSEA. CDR3 length equals 14 residues. After removal of 6 bases from V and 6 bases from J, the junction contained 11 bases not matched to a gene.

In its sample, this clone was seen a few times. Other DNA sequences in the sample encode the same CDR3. The chain uses TRBV5-1 and TRBJ1-1; D gene ambiguous. With 3 bases removed from V and 1 base from J, the gap between germline ends came to 7 bases. This CDR3 is built from 13 residues. CDR1 SGHRS and CDR2 YFSETQ come from the germline V gene. The CDR3 here is CASSSQGNTEAFF. CDR3 coding DNA: TGCGCCAGCAGCTCCCAAGGGAACACTGAAGCTTTCTTT.

With regard to this clone: Germline and junction disagree at one end, which may indicate a read error. This rearrangement joins TRBV10-3 to TRBJ1-2; TRBD1 might be the D (6 bases). The CDR3 runs 16 residues. Looked up from germline, CDR1 is ENHRY and CDR2 is SYGVKD. The CDR3 sequence: CASSYRGGKANYGYTF. CDR3 DNA sequence: TGTGCCAGCAGTTACCGAGGGGGGAAAGCTAACTATGGCTACACCTTC.

The chain joins TRBV11-2 to TRBJ2-5, with 7 positions matching TRBD2. V lost 5 bases, J lost 5 bases, and 11 bases stayed unmatched. This CDR3 contains 15 residues. Per germline, CDR1 SGHAT and CDR2 FQNNGV. The CDR3 spells CASSADAVGGETQYF. As DNA, the CDR3 is TGTGCCAGCAGCGCCGATGCGGTCGGGGGGGAGACCCAGTACTTC.

The chain joins TRBV27 to TRBJ2-3; D might be TRBD1 or TRBD2, each matching 5 bases. Germline V gene lookup returns CDR1 MNHEY and CDR2 SMNVEV (reference sequence). The length of the CDR3 is 13 residues. Deletions cut 5 bases from V and 5 bases from J, with 11 bases between. DNA for the CDR3: TGTGCCAGCAGTGGGGCACTAGGAGATACGCAGTATTTT. Translating it yields CASSGALGDTQYF.

This sequence joins TRBV10-3 and TRBJ2-5; D gene uncertain. This CDR3 has 14 amino acids. Germline CDR1 ENHRY, CDR2 SYGVKD. V was trimmed by 2 bases and J by 5 bases, leaving 12 bases between them. The CDR3 region has the DNA TGTGCCATCAGTGAGCCCAGGTTAGGGGAGACCCAGTACTTC. This sequence encodes CAISEPRLGETQYF.

There are many counts of this clone. V and J are TRBV2 and TRBJ2-1; no firm D call. The germline V gene has CDR1 SNHLY and CDR2 FYNNEI. The V end was cut by 5 bases, the J end by 10 bases, with 15 bases between. There are 13 residues in the CDR3. CDR3 region: CASSQDVLGEQFF. CDR3 in DNA: TGTGCCAGCAGTCAGGACGTCTTAGGGGAGCAGTTCTTC.

The chain is built from TRBV10-3 and TRBJ1-1; TRBD1 is a possible D gene (5 bases). The CDR3 extends over 13 amino acids. V was trimmed by 6 bases and J by 2 bases, leaving 10 bases between them. Germline lookup yields CDR1 ENHRY and CDR2 SYGVKD. CDR3 DNA sequence: TGTGCCATCAGCGGGACGGCTAACACTGAAGCTTTCTTT. It yields the protein CAISGTANTEAFF.

The chain joins TRBV7-2 to TRBJ2-5; TRBD2 might be the D (5 bases). The CDR3 loop spans 14 amino acids. CDR1 is SGHTA and CDR2 is FQGNSA in the germline V gene. The ends were cut back, 3 bases at V and 4 bases at J, with 12 bases in the middle. The CDR3 DNA follows: TGTGCCAGCAGCTTGCAGCGGTTTGGAGAGACCCAGTACTTC. Translated: CASSLQRFGETQYF.

V is TRBV19 and J is TRBJ2-1; 10 nucleotides align to TRBD2. Germline loops: CDR1 LNHDA, CDR2 SQIVND (reference sequence). The V and J ends lost 7 bases and 4 bases, in that order; junction bases with no gene match: 13. The CDR3 covers 17 residues. The CDR3 sequence is CASTPPLASGRYNEQFF. DNA of the CDR3: TGTGCCAGTACCCCACCCCTGGCTAGCGGGAGATACAATGAGCAGTTCTTC.

The count of this clone is one. The rearrangement joins TRBV7-3 to TRBJ2-5, with TRBD1 as a possible D gene (6 bases). Germline lookup yields CDR1 SGHTA and CDR2 FQGTGA. This CDR3 has 14 amino acids. Trimming took 4 bases from V and 7 from J, leaving 16 bases between them. This CDR3 reads CASSYTGSTGTQYF. CDR3 in DNA: TGTGCCAGCAGCTACACAGGGTCAACGGGGACCCAGTACTTC. Supplemented by reference TRBV7-3 and TRBJ2-5, the full variable domain reads GAGVSQTPSNKVTEKGKYVELRCDPISGHTALYWYRQSLGQGPEFLIYFQGTGAADDSGLPNDRFFAVRPEGSVSTLKIQRTERGDSAVYLCASSYTGSTGTQYFGPGTRLLVL.

In this sample, this clone turned up once. The rearrangement joins TRBV7-6 to TRBJ2-2; 9 nucleotides align to TRBD2. This CDR3 is 18 amino acids long. J gave up 2 bases and V 0 bases, and 7 bases lay outside the gene matches. Germline CDR1 and CDR2: SGHVS and FNYEAQ. CDR3 sequence reads: CASSLAGATSGNTGELFF. The CDR3, as DNA: TGTGCCAGCAGCTTAGCGGGGGCGACTAGCGGTAACACCGGGGAGCTGTTTTTT. Filled out from reference TRBV7-6 and TRBJ2-2, the complete variable domain reads GAGVSQSPRYKVTKRGQDVALRCDPISGHVSLYWYRQALGQGPEFLTYFNYEAQQDKSGLPNDRFSAERPEGSISTLTIQRTEQRDSAMYRCASSLAGATSGNTGELFFGEGSRLTVL.

J is TRBJ2-7 and V is TRBV7-2; TRBD1 might be the D (6 bases). Trimming took 6 bases from V and 6 from J, leaving 12 bases between them. Germline CDR1 SGHTA, CDR2 FQGNSA. This CDR3 is 12 amino acids long. For the CDR3, the DNA is TGTGCCAGCAGTCTACAGGGTCCCGAGCAGTACTTC. As protein: CASSLQGPEQYF.

Comments on this clone: A much bigger clone sits one base away, suggesting this may be a read error. The chain uses TRBV5-8 and TRBJ1-1, with D possibly matching TRBD1 (5 bases). CDR1 is SGHTS and CDR2 is YDEGEE in the germline V gene. This CDR3 is built from 13 residues. V lost 4 bases to trimming and J lost 0 bases, with 7 bases between them. CDR3 loop: CASSRQLNTEAFF. The CDR3 DNA reads TGTGCCAGCAGCCGACAGCTGAACACTGAAGCTTTCTTT.

This rearrangement joins TRBV7-9 to TRBJ1-5, with D possibly TRBD1 on 5 matching bases. Per the germline V gene, CDR1 is SEHNR and CDR2 is FQNEAQ (reference sequence). V lost 3 bases and J lost 2, with 11 bases in between. The CDR3 is 15 amino acids. The CDR3 nucleotides read TGTGCCAGCAGCTTCTCAGGGCAGGGCAATCAGCCCCAGCATTTT. It yields the protein CASSFSGQGNQPQHF.

V gene TRBV5-1 combines with J gene TRBJ2-7; D unclear. In germline, CDR1 is SGHRS, CDR2 YFSETQ. Trimming pared 4 bases from V and 3 bases from J, leaving 5 bases between. CDR3 length: 11 amino acids. This chain's CDR3 is CASSQFYEQYF. DNA of the CDR3: TGCGCCAGCAGCCAATTCTACGAGCAGTACTTC.

The chain uses TRBV5-6 and TRBJ1-5, with 7 bases that match TRBD1. This CDR3 spans 14 amino acids. CDR1 is SGHDT, CDR2 YYEEEE, per germline. V trimming: 2 bases; J trimming: 6 bases; junction bases outside the gene matches: 5. CDR3 coding DNA: TGTGCCAGCAGCTTTTCAGGGGGGGTTCAGCCCCAGCATTTT. Translation: CASSFSGGVQPQHF. The full variable domain, its missing parts supplied by reference TRBV5-6 and TRBJ1-5, is DAGVTQSPTHLIKTRGQQVTLRCSPKSGHDTVSWYQQALGQGPQFIFQYYEEEERQRGNFPDRFSGHQFPNYSSELNVNALLLGDSALYLCASSFSGGVQPQHFGDGTRLSIL.

V usage is TRBV7-2 and J usage is TRBJ2-5; D is ambiguous. The CDR3 has 14 residues. The ends were cut back, 2 bases at V and 4 bases at J, with 11 bases in the middle. CDR1 is SGHTA and CDR2 is FQGNSA in the germline V gene. CDR3 sequence reads: CASSLIAPSETQYF. CDR3 nucleotide sequence: TGTGCCAGCAGCTTAATTGCTCCGTCAGAGACCCAGTACTTC.

This clone was picked up one time. This chain uses TRBV28 with TRBJ2-3; the D is unclear. Germline V CDR1 and CDR2: MDHEN, SYDVKM. CDR3 length: 12 residues. V lost 7 bases and J lost 0, with 5 bases in between. CDR3: CASTLSTDTQYF. CDR3 nucleotide sequence: TGTGCCAGCACTCTTAGCACAGATACGCAGTATTTT.

The chain uses TRBV5-4 and TRBJ1-2; 8 bases match TRBD1. The length of the CDR3 is 15 residues. The V gene end was trimmed by 2 bases and the J gene end by 8 bases; junction bases not matched to a gene: 11. The germline gives CDR1 SGHNT, CDR2 YYREEE (reference sequence). The chain's CDR3 is CASSFRQGAFQGYTF. CDR3 bases: TGTGCCAGCAGCTTTAGGCAGGGGGCGTTTCAAGGCTACACCTTC.

This chain joins TRBV2 and TRBJ2-7, with 9 positions matching TRBD2. Per the germline V gene, CDR1 is SNHLY and CDR2 is FYNNEI. J lost 6 bases, V lost 7 bases, and 10 bases had no gene match. CDR3 size: 14 residues. CDR3 nucleotide sequence: TGTGCCAGCAAATCCACAGATAGCGGGAGCGAGCAGTACTTC. It specifies CASKSTDSGSEQYF.

The chain recombines TRBV5-1 with TRBJ1-2, with 7 bases that match TRBD1. Germline V gene sequence: CDR1 SGHRS, CDR2 YFSETQ. V lost 4 bases to trimming and J lost 7 bases; unmatched junction nucleotides: 4. The CDR3 runs to 12 residues. CDR3 residues: CASSDDRAGYTF. CDR3 in DNA: TGCGCCAGCAGCGACGACAGGGCTGGCTACACCTTC.

This sequence joins TRBV28 and TRBJ2-7; D is possibly TRBD1 or TRBD2 (5 bases each). The ends were cut back, 6 bases at V and 7 bases at J, with 19 bases in the middle. CDR1 and CDR2 (germline): MDHEN, SYDVKM. This CDR3 is built from 14 residues. CDR3 sequence reads: CASSPGDGFREQYF. The CDR3 DNA sequence: TGTGCCAGCAGCCCTGGGGACGGGTTTAGAGAGCAGTACTTC. Combining the CDR3 with reference TRBV28 and TRBJ2-7 gives the whole variable domain DVKVTQSSRYLVKRTGEKVFLECVQDMDHENMFWYRQDPGLGLRLIYFSYDVKMKEKGDIPEGYSVSREKKERFSLILESASTNQTSMYLCASSPGDGFREQYFGPGTRLTVT.

CDR3 in amino acids: CASSRGTSGTHYEQYF. CDR3 nucleotide sequence: TGTGCCAGCAGTAGGGGGACTAGCGGGACCCACTACGAGCAGTACTTC. The V and J genes are TRBV28 and TRBJ2-7, with 13 bases fitting TRBD2. The CDR3 is 16 residues long. Germline V gives CDR1 MDHEN, CDR2 SYDVKM. J lost 3 bases, V lost 5 bases, and 7 bases had no gene match. Full variable domain (missing parts from reference TRBV28 and TRBJ2-7): DVKVTQSSRYLVKRTGEKVFLECVQDMDHENMFWYRQDPGLGLRLIYFSYDVKMKEKGDIPEGYSVSREKKERFSLILESASTNQTSMYLCASSRGTSGTHYEQYFGPGTRLTVT.

With respect to this clone: The same CDR3 also results from other DNA sequences found in this sample. The V call is TRBV5-1, the J call TRBJ2-7; possible D gene TRBD1, 6 bases. V was clipped by 4 bases and J by 6 bases, with 8 bases between them. The germline gives CDR1 SGHRS, CDR2 YFSETQ. The CDR3 loop spans 11 amino acids. CDR3 loop: CASSRGGEQYF. The CDR3 DNA reads as TGCGCCAGCAGCCGAGGGGGCGAGCAGTACTTC.

The chain links TRBV28 to TRBJ1-2, with D possibly being TRBD1 (6 bases). Trimming took 2 bases from V and 1 from J, leaving 11 bases between them. From germline, CDR1 is MDHEN and CDR2 SYDVKM. The CDR3 is 15 amino acids. The CDR3 protein is CASSLAGAVNYGYTF. The CDR3, as DNA: TGTGCCAGCAGTTTAGCAGGGGCCGTTAACTATGGCTACACCTTC.

This clone turned up a few times. The chain joins TRBV19 to TRBJ1-2; the D gene is possibly TRBD1 (5 bases). The ends were cut back, 5 bases at V and 5 bases at J, with 18 bases in the middle. CDR3 length equals 15 residues. Germline CDR1 and CDR2: LNHDA and SQIVND (reference sequence). CDR3 residues: CASSHTPGGEYGYTF. The CDR3 DNA reads TGTGCCAGTAGTCATACCCCCGGGGGGGAATATGGCTACACCTTC.

V usage is TRBV5-1 and J usage is TRBJ1-4; 8 nucleotides line up with TRBD1. Germline trimming cut 2 bases from V and 7 bases from J; bases unmatched to any gene: 4. Germline CDR1 is SGHRS and CDR2 is YFSETQ. The CDR3 is made up of 14 amino acids. CDR3 sequence (DNA): TGCGCCAGCAGCTTACAGGGGGTCTCTGAAAAACTGTTTTTT. This encodes CASSLQGVSEKLFF.